This T cell receptor (beta chain) was sequenced for a study of blood T cell repertoires in COVID-19. The method was immunoSEQ multiplex PCR; TCRdb's version includes in-frame clones alone and lacks a portion of them. The data show 190,000 or so clones, with roughly 84% seen just once and approximately 7.6% held by the top ten. Participants spanned ages about 18 to 90 years and resided in about 25 US areas. In germline, CDR1 is SGHNT, CDR2 YYREEE (reference sequence). This CDR3 has 13 residues. V was cut by 0 bases and J by 4 bases, with 6 bases left in between. V usage is TRBV5-4 and J usage is TRBJ2-3; D not resolved. This TCR was sampled from a man in his forties who had recovered from COVID-19. Sequencing input: PBMCs or T cells enriched from blood (not recorded which). CDR3 bases: TGTGCCAGCAGCTTGGCCAGGTCAGATACGCAGTATTTT. It codes for CASSLARSDTQYF.